The 21 T cell receptor beta chains below all came from one sample that was sequenced in a study of molecular identifiers for immune sequencing clone quantification. TCRdb ran MiXCR on the PCR reads and lists one entry per CDR3 protein. Altogether 60,000 to 70,000 distinct CDR3 sequences are present, about a sixth being singletons, with the ten largest covering approximately 1.5%. The sequenced material came from naive CD8+ T cells from blood, with Jurkat cell RNA spiked in. Subset described: FACS-sorted CD8+CD4-CCR7+CD45RA+ naive T cells. The source of these receptors is a human donor in good health. Some libraries in this study had Jurkat cell RNA spiked in.

J is TRBJ2-1 and V is TRBV15; TRBD2 agrees at 7 bases. This CDR3 contains 13 residues. The germline CDR1 and CDR2 sequences are LNHNV and YYDKDF (reference sequence). V was clipped by 5 bases and J by 9 bases; unmatched bases: 7. CDR3 in DNA: TGTGCCACCAGCGCCGGACTAGACGGTGAGCAGTTCTTC. The encoded protein is CATSAGLDGEQFF. Together with reference TRBV15 and TRBJ2-1, the CDR3 gives the full variable domain: DAMVIQNPRYQVTQFGKPVTLSCSQTLNHNVMYWYQQKSSQAPKLLFHYYDKDFNNEADTPDNFQSRRPNTSFCFLDIRSPGLGDTAMYLCATSAGLDGEQFFGPGTRLTVL.

This clonotype came up many times. The chain links TRBV2 to TRBJ2-1; 11 nucleotides align to TRBD2. Unmatched junction bases numbered 8, after V lost 7 bases and J lost 6 bases. The CDR3 is 15 residues long. Germline CDR1 is SNHLY and CDR2 is FYNNEI. The CDR3 loop reads CASNPLAGELNEQFF. The CDR3 DNA is TGTGCCAGCAATCCACTAGCGGGAGAGCTCAATGAGCAGTTCTTC.

This clonotype was detected a few times. The chain carries TRBV19 and TRBJ1-1, with D unresolved. Germline V CDR1 and CDR2: LNHDA, SQIVND (reference sequence). Trimming took off 8 bases at V and 4 bases at J, with 8 bases between the two ends. This CDR3 has 11 amino acids. The CDR3 coding sequence is TGTGCCAGTCTGAGAGGCACTGAAGCTTTCTTT. It specifies CASLRGTEAFF.

V usage is TRBV28 and J usage is TRBJ2-7, with 13 bases identical to TRBD2. CDR3 length equals 15 residues. With 5 bases clipped from V and 4 bases from J, the junction kept 5 bases outside the gene matches. Germline V gene sequence: CDR1 MDHEN, CDR2 SYDVKM. The CDR3 loop reads CASSRLAGGSYEQYF. In DNA, the CDR3 is TGTGCCAGCAGTCGACTAGCGGGAGGCTCTTACGAGCAGTACTTC.

In this sample, this clonotype turned up many times. The V gene is TRBV7-9, the J gene TRBJ2-3, with no clear D. The length of the CDR3 is 12 residues. CDR1 and CDR2 from the germline V gene are SEHNR and FQNEAQ (reference sequence). V was cut by 5 bases and J by 3 bases, with 6 bases left in between. The CDR3 nucleotides read TGTGCCAGCAGCGCACTAACAGATACGCAGTATTTT. Translation: CASSALTDTQYF.

For this clonotype: This may be a read error, as it is one base from a much larger clone. The chain links TRBV28 to TRBJ2-7; a weak D match, TRBD2 (5 bases). CDR3 size: 15 residues. Germline values: CDR1 MDHEN, CDR2 SYDVKM. This CDR3 reads CVSSLGVRSSYEQYF. The CDR3 DNA sequence: TGTGTCAGCAGTTTGGGAGTTAGGAGCTCCTACGAGCAGTACTTC. The full variable domain, in which reference TRBV28 and TRBJ2-7 provide the parts outside the CDR3, is DVKVTQSSRYLVKRTGEKVFLECVQDMDHENMFWYRQDPGLGLRLIYFSYDVKMKEKGDIPEGYSVSREKKERFSLILESASTNQTSMYLCVSSLGVRSSYEQYFGPGTRLTVT.

Many counts were recorded for this clonotype. The chain combines TRBV4-1 with TRBJ1-3; TRBD1 agrees at 9 bases. There are 19 residues in the CDR3. J was trimmed by 3 bases and V by 1 base; bases with no gene match: 13. Germline V CDR1 and CDR2: MGHRA, YSYEKL. CDR3 amino acids: CASSQVVIGTGLDGNTIYF. CDR3 in DNA: TGCGCCAGCAGCCAAGTCGTCATTGGGACAGGGCTAGATGGAAACACCATATATTTT.

This clonotype was seen only once. A clone one base away is much larger, so this may be a read error. V is TRBV2 and J is TRBJ2-5, with TRBD1 identical over 8 bases. Per germline, CDR1 SNHLY and CDR2 FYNNEI. CDR3 length: 13 amino acids. This CDR3 reads CVTAGQGRETQYF. The CDR3 nucleotides read TGTGTCACAGCCGGACAGGGCCGAGAGACCCAGTACTTC.

In its sample, this clonotype was seen many times. The V gene is TRBV20-1, the J gene TRBJ2-2; TRBD2 matches at 10 bases. The CDR3 length is 15 residues. V lost 3 bases to trimming and J lost 6 bases; unmatched junction nucleotides: 7. Germline assignment: CDR1 DFQATT and CDR2 SNEGSKA (reference sequence). The CDR3 DNA reads TGCAGTGCTAGGAGTAGCGGGAGGATGGCCGGGGAGCTGTTTTTT. It encodes CSARSSGRMAGELFF.

This clonotype was counted at least ten times. The chain joins TRBV6-1 to TRBJ2-3, with 7 bases fitting TRBD2. Trimming removed 2 bases from V and 1 base from J; junction bases left unmatched: 6. This CDR3 is 16 amino acids long. Per germline, CDR1 MNHNS and CDR2 SASEGT. The CDR3 is CASSEWAGEGTDTQYF. The CDR3 DNA sequence: TGTGCCAGCAGTGAATGGGCGGGAGAGGGCACAGATACGCAGTATTTT.

This clonotype was recorded at least ten times. The chain combines TRBV19 with TRBJ2-1; 9 bases are shared with TRBD1. Trimming cost V 8 bases and J 7 bases; bases outside gene matches: 6. Germline CDR1 and CDR2: LNHDA and SQIVND (reference sequence). CDR3 size: 13 residues. CDR3 sequence: CASSDRGWNEQFF. The CDR3 DNA sequence: TGTGCCAGTTCCGACAGGGGGTGGAATGAGCAGTTCTTC.

Notes on this clonotype: A much bigger clone sits one base away, suggesting this may be a read error. The rearrangement uses TRBV10-2 and TRBJ2-6; either TRBD1 or TRBD2 may fit D (5 bases each). The CDR3 is made up of 13 amino acids. Germline CDR1 WSHSY, CDR2 SAAADI. CDR3 nucleotides: TGCGCCAGCAGGGACTCTGGGGCCAACGTCCTGGCTTTC. It codes for CASRDSGANVLAF.

This clonotype was counted many times. The rearrangement links TRBV19 to TRBJ2-7; D gene uncertain. Trimming removed 3 bases from V and 2 bases from J, with 5 bases in between. The CDR3 spans 12 residues. Germline-derived CDR1 and CDR2 are LNHDA and SQIVND (reference sequence). The CDR3 DNA follows: TGTGCCAGTAGTATGGGCGCCTACGAGCAGTACTTC. It encodes CASSMGAYEQYF.

This clonotype occurred many times. V usage is TRBV6-5 and J usage is TRBJ2-2; 10 bases are shared with TRBD2. J lost 2 bases, V lost 6 bases, and 3 bases had no gene match. The CDR3 loop spans 15 amino acids. Per the germline V gene, CDR1 is MNHEY and CDR2 is SVGAGI. The chain's CDR3 is CASSWTSGNTGELFF. In DNA, the CDR3 is TGTGCCAGCAGCTGGACTAGCGGAAACACCGGGGAGCTGTTTTTT.

This clonotype was found many times. The rearrangement links TRBV7-8 to TRBJ1-6; D is possibly TRBD1 (5 bases). The CDR3 loop spans 16 amino acids. V lost 5 bases and J 7 bases, leaving 18 bases between the germline ends. Germline V gene sequence: CDR1 SGHVS, CDR2 FQNEAQ. In nucleotides, the CDR3 is TGTGCCAGCAGCCCCCCGAGAGGGGTAACCAATTCACCCCTCCACTTT. As protein: CASSPPRGVTNSPLHF.

To note about this clonotype: The missing conserved phenylalanine or tryptophan at the end of this CDR3 makes a read error likely. This sequence joins TRBV20-1 and TRBJ1-5; maybe TRBD1 (5 bases). The CDR3 has 16 amino acids. CDR1 and CDR2 (germline): DFQATT, SNEGSKA (reference sequence). The V end lost 4 bases, the J end lost 6 bases, and 22 bases lay between the germline ends. The CDR3 coding sequence is TGCAGTGCTATTCGTCCAGAAGATATTAGGGGTCAGCCCCAGCATCTA. The encoded protein is CSAIRPEDIRGQPQHL.

This clonotype has ten or more counts. This chain connects TRBV28 to TRBJ2-3; D is unclear. The CDR3 loop spans 14 amino acids. Trimming took 3 bases from V and 2 from J, leaving 9 bases between them. Germline V gene data show CDR1 as MDHEN and CDR2 as SYDVKM. The CDR3 DNA reads TGTGCCAGCAGTTTGACACTATCCACAGATACGCAGTATTTT. Its translation is CASSLTLSTDTQYF.

This clonotype appeared many times. Here the CDR3 DNA reads TGTGCCAGTAGTATGGGGACAGGGTACCAGCCCCAGCATTTT. This codes for CASSMGTGYQPQHF. This chain connects TRBV19 to TRBJ1-5, with 9 bases aligning to TRBD1. Trimming cost V 3 bases and J 7 bases; bases outside gene matches: 4. Germline V CDR1 and CDR2: LNHDA, SQIVND (reference sequence). CDR3 size: 14 residues. The full variable domain, in which reference TRBV19 and TRBJ1-5 provide the parts outside the CDR3, is DGGITQSPKYLFRKEGQNVTLSCEQNLNHDAMYWYRQDPGQGLRLIYYSQIVNDFQKGDIAEGYSVSREKKESFPLTVTSAQKNPTAFYLCASSMGTGYQPQHFGDGTRLSIL.

Note on this clonotype: A much larger clone is a single base away; this may be a read error. The chain couples TRBV4-3 to TRBJ2-2; D tentatively fits TRBD1 or TRBD2 (5 bases each). CDR3 length: 13 residues. CDR1 and CDR2 (germline): LGHNA, YSLEER. The CDR3 sequence: CASSQDGTGEPFF. The CDR3, as DNA: TGCGCCAGCAGCCAAGATGGGACCGGGGAGCCGTTTTTT.

This clonotype was seen many times. This chain joins TRBV4-3 and TRBJ1-3; the D is unclear. The germline gives CDR1 LGHNA, CDR2 YSLEER. V lost 4 bases to trimming and J lost 0 bases, with 16 bases between them. The CDR3 is 17 residues long. The CDR3 region has the DNA TGCGCCAGCAGCCTCTCCCCCGGTAGGAACTCTGGAAACACCATATATTTT. Amino acid sequence: CASSLSPGRNSGNTIYF.

The rearrangement joins TRBV7-9 to TRBJ2-7, with 7 bases fitting TRBD1. CDR1 is SEHNR and CDR2 is FQNEAQ in the germline V gene (reference sequence). V dropped 3 bases and J dropped 2; count of bases not matched to a gene: 4. The CDR3 sequence is 14 residues long. Written as DNA, the CDR3 is TGTGCCAGCAGCTTCAACAGGGGAACCTACGAGCAGTACTTC. Translating gives CASSFNRGTYEQYF.